The 31 T cell receptor beta chains listed next were all sequenced from one sample in a study of OX40 agonist ivuxolimab in advanced cancers. Data came from immunoSEQ multiplex PCR; TCRdb stores just in-frame clones and leaves some out. The data contain some 17,000 clones, around four fifths of them singletons. The material sequenced was CD4+ or CD8+ T cells sorted from blood, taken in a trial of the OX40 agonist ivuxolimab. Receptors were obtained from an adult with an advanced solid tumor such as melanoma, head and neck, liver or kidney cancer.

The chain employs TRBV6-1 and TRBJ2-7; D unresolved. The V gene lost 6 bases and the J gene lost 2 bases, with 11 bases spanning the gap. Germline V gene lookup returns CDR1 MNHNS and CDR2 SASEGT. The CDR3 runs 13 residues. CDR3: CASRGTDTYEQYF. CDR3 coding DNA: TGTGCCAGCAGGGGAACCGACACCTACGAGCAGTACTTC.

The chain recombines TRBV19 with TRBJ1-5; maybe TRBD1 (6 bases). The CDR3 extends over 15 amino acids. The germline gives CDR1 LNHDA, CDR2 SQIVND (reference sequence). Trimming shortened V by 1 base and J by 2 bases, and 9 bases separated the two germline ends. This chain's CDR3 is CASSIGGGGNQPQHF. CDR3 coding DNA: TGTGCCAGTAGTATAGGAGGGGGGGGCAATCAGCCCCAGCATTTT.

This chain connects TRBV6-6 to TRBJ1-1; possibly TRBD1 for D (6 bases). The CDR3 runs 13 residues. The germline V gene has CDR1 MNHNY and CDR2 SVGAGI (reference sequence). Trimming shortened V by 6 bases and J by 3 bases, and 11 bases separated the two germline ends. Written as DNA, the CDR3 is TGTGCCAGCAGGTCTCAGGGGTACACTGAAGCTTTCTTT. Its protein is CASRSQGYTEAFF.

The chain has TRBV5-5 and TRBJ1-2; TRBD1 agrees at 7 bases. This CDR3 comprises 16 residues. J lost 4 bases, V lost 1 base, and 10 bases had no gene match. Germline loops: CDR1 SGHKS, CDR2 YYEKEE (reference sequence). The CDR3 loop reads CASSLIDRESGYGYTF. CDR3 DNA: TGTGCCAGCAGCTTGATAGACAGGGAGTCGGGCTATGGCTACACCTTC.

The V call is TRBV4-1, the J call TRBJ1-5; D possibly corresponds to TRBD1 (5 bases). V was shortened by 4 bases and J by 1 base, with 11 bases between the two germline ends. The CDR3 length is 15 residues. The germline gives CDR1 MGHRA, CDR2 YSYEKL. For the CDR3, the DNA is TGCGCCAGCAGCCTCTTCCGGGACAGCAATCAGCCCCAGCATTTT. Its translation is CASSLFRDSNQPQHF.

The V and J genes are TRBV5-1 and TRBJ2-5, with D perhaps assigned TRBD1 or TRBD2 (6 bases each). Germline values: CDR1 SGHRS, CDR2 YFSETQ. V shed 6 bases and J shed 5 bases, with 20 bases lying between them. This CDR3 is 15 amino acids long. In nucleotides, the CDR3 is TGCGCCAGCAACCCTGATTTGGGGGGCGGGGAGACCCAGTACTTC. It translates to CASNPDLGGGETQYF. Full variable domain (missing parts from reference TRBV5-1 and TRBJ2-5): KAGVTQTPRYLIKTRGQQVTLSCSPISGHRSVSWYQQTPGQGLQFLFEYFSETQRNKGNFPGRFSGRQFSNSRSEMNVSTLELGDSALYLCASNPDLGGGETQYFGPGTRLLVL.

This clone was observed a few times. V and J are TRBV5-4 and TRBJ2-1, with 9 bases aligning to TRBD2. V gave up 1 base and J gave up 5 bases; unmatched junction bases: 4. The CDR3 loop spans 15 amino acids. Germline V CDR1 and CDR2: SGHNT, YYREEE (reference sequence). DNA of the CDR3: TGTGCCAGCAGCTTGATAGCGGGGGCTCACAATGAGCAGTTCTTC. It encodes CASSLIAGAHNEQFF.

V is TRBV2 and J is TRBJ2-7; a weak D match, TRBD2 (5 bases). The CDR3 sequence is 13 residues long. The germline V gene has CDR1 SNHLY and CDR2 FYNNEI. V was clipped by 5 bases and J by 2 bases, with 10 bases between them. This CDR3 reads CASSRTETYEQYF. Written as DNA, the CDR3 is TGTGCCAGCAGTAGGACTGAAACCTACGAGCAGTACTTC.

The table lists this clone with a count of one. V usage is TRBV6-1 and J usage is TRBJ1-6, with D uncertain. CDR1 MNHNS and CDR2 SASEGT come from the germline V gene. The ends were cut back, 0 bases at V and 6 bases at J, with 9 bases in the middle. The CDR3 is 15 residues long. CDR3 protein: CASSEAAEGNSPLHF. The CDR3, as DNA: TGTGCCAGCAGTGAAGCAGCAGAGGGTAATTCACCCCTCCACTTT.

This rearrangement joins TRBV5-1 to TRBJ2-6; 8 bases agree with TRBD1. The CDR3 loop spans 19 amino acids. J gave up 0 bases and V 4 bases, and 12 bases lay outside the gene matches. Germline V gene data show CDR1 as SGHRS and CDR2 as YFSETQ. The CDR3 DNA is TGCGCCAGCAGCAGGGATTCGGGACAGGCCGTCTCTGGGGCCAACGTCCTGACTTTC. Its protein is CASSRDSGQAVSGANVLTF.

The chain links TRBV11-2 to TRBJ1-6; TRBD1 matches 9 bases. Looked up from germline, CDR1 is SGHAT and CDR2 is FQNNGV. This CDR3 has 16 residues. Trimming at V came to 6 bases and at J to 9 bases, leaving 12 bases not matched to a gene. The CDR3 loop reads CASSLITGTGTSPLHF. The CDR3 DNA reads as TGTGCCAGCAGTTTAATTACCGGGACAGGGACTTCACCCCTCCACTTT. The variable domain in full, completed from reference TRBV11-2 and TRBJ1-6, reads EAGVAQSPRYKIIEKRQSVAFWCNPISGHATLYWYQQILGQGPKLLIQFQNNGVVDDSQLPKDRFSAERLKGVDSTLKIQPAKLEDSAVYLCASSLITGTGTSPLHFGNGTRLTVT.

This clone has a single count. The chain is built from TRBV7-3 and TRBJ2-1, with 13 bases aligning to TRBD2. V was pared by 10 bases and J by 6 bases, with 15 bases of the junction left unmatched. The germline gives CDR1 SGHTA, CDR2 FQGTGA. The CDR3 is made up of 17 amino acids. This CDR3 is CAMTGLAGPRWGNEQFF. CDR3 DNA sequence: TGTGCCATGACGGGACTAGCGGGGCCTCGGTGGGGCAATGAGCAGTTCTTC.

The gene calls are TRBV5-1 and TRBJ2-5; D gene ambiguous. V dropped 4 bases and J dropped 2 bases, with 12 bases sitting between them. Germline V lookup: CDR1 SGHRS, CDR2 YFSETQ. The CDR3 loop spans 14 amino acids. CDR3 in amino acids: CASSPWAPQETQYF. The CDR3 nucleotides are TGCGCCAGCAGCCCATGGGCTCCACAAGAGACCCAGTACTTC. The full variable domain, in which reference TRBV5-1 and TRBJ2-5 provide the parts outside the CDR3, is KAGVTQTPRYLIKTRGQQVTLSCSPISGHRSVSWYQQTPGQGLQFLFEYFSETQRNKGNFPGRFSGRQFSNSRSEMNVSTLELGDSALYLCASSPWAPQETQYFGPGTRLLVL.

The rearrangement joins TRBV7-9 to TRBJ2-3; the match to TRBD1 covers 7 bases. The germline gives CDR1 SEHNR, CDR2 FQNEAQ (reference sequence). V lost 5 bases and J lost 4; bases outside the gene matches: 9. This CDR3 has 15 amino acids. The CDR3 loop reads CASSPQGDRADTQYF. In nucleotides, the CDR3 is TGTGCCAGCAGCCCCCAAGGCGACAGGGCAGATACGCAGTATTTT.

The chain employs TRBV9 and TRBJ2-7; 15 nucleotides align to TRBD2. Germline assignment: CDR1 SGDLS and CDR2 YYNGEE. After removal of 4 bases from V and 0 bases from J, the junction contained 5 bases not matched to a gene. The CDR3 is 17 amino acids. CDR3: CASSPGTSGGLSYEQYF. The CDR3 DNA sequence: TGTGCCAGCAGCCCTGGGACTAGCGGGGGGCTCTCCTACGAGCAGTACTTC.

This clone is termed medium-sized (0.01 to 0.1%). The chain combines TRBV19 with TRBJ2-1; weak D call: TRBD2 (5 bases). Germline values: CDR1 LNHDA, CDR2 SQIVND (reference sequence). V lost 3 bases to trimming and J lost 7 bases, with 10 bases between them. This CDR3 comprises 13 residues. The CDR3 sequence: CASSMDLTNEQFF. DNA for the CDR3: TGTGCCAGTAGTATGGACTTAACAAATGAGCAGTTCTTC.

The genes are TRBV10-3 and TRBJ2-5; D call uncertain. CDR1 is ENHRY, CDR2 SYGVKD, per germline. CDR3 size: 12 residues. Between the trimmed V and J ends, which lost 2 bases and 4 bases, there was a span of 5 bases. This CDR3 reads CAISETTETQYF. CDR3 nucleotide sequence: TGTGCCATCAGTGAGACTACAGAGACCCAGTACTTC.

The chain combines TRBV5-1 with TRBJ2-1; D is perhaps TRBD2 (6 bases). With 6 bases removed from V and 3 bases from J, the gap between germline ends came to 10 bases. Germline assignment: CDR1 SGHRS and CDR2 YFSETQ. This CDR3 region has 13 residues. CDR3 DNA sequence: TGCGCCAGCATGGTCGGGAGCTACAATGAGCAGTTCTTC. Amino acids: CASMVGSYNEQFF. The entire variable domain, with the rest obtained from reference TRBV5-1 and TRBJ2-1, is as follows: KAGVTQTPRYLIKTRGQQVTLSCSPISGHRSVSWYQQTPGQGLQFLFEYFSETQRNKGNFPGRFSGRQFSNSRSEMNVSTLELGDSALYLCASMVGSYNEQFFGPGTRLTVL.

The chain recombines TRBV30 with TRBJ2-5, with TRBD2 identical over 10 bases. V shed 4 bases and J 5 bases; nucleotides not matched to a gene: 4. Germline-derived CDR1 and CDR2 are GTSNPN and SVGIG (reference sequence). The CDR3 sequence is 13 residues long. CDR3 sequence: CAWTSGSVETQYF. In DNA form, the CDR3 reads TGTGCCTGGACTAGCGGGAGTGTGGAGACCCAGTACTTC.

The chain has TRBV6-6 and TRBJ1-2; D might be TRBD1 (5 bases). The CDR3 runs to 13 residues. The V end was cut by 7 bases, the J end by 6 bases, with 15 bases between. CDR1 and CDR2 (germline): MNHNY, SVGAGI (reference sequence). The CDR3 DNA reads as TGTGCCAGCACTACGGGGCGTGGTGATGGCTACACCTTC. It is translated as CASTTGRGDGYTF.

Judged by abundance, this clone is large (0.1 to 1%). V is TRBV7-9 and J is TRBJ2-4; 8 bases agree with TRBD2. The CDR3 consists of 16 residues. V was pared by 6 bases and J by 3 bases, with 10 bases of the junction left unmatched. Germline V gene lookup returns CDR1 SEHNR and CDR2 FQNEAQ (reference sequence). In nucleotides, the CDR3 is TGTGCCAGCAGACCAACTAGCGGAGCCGGCAAAAACATTCAGTACTTC. It encodes CASRPTSGAGKNIQYF.

This chain connects TRBV27 to TRBJ2-7; 7 bases line up with TRBD2. This CDR3 is 12 amino acids long. CDR1 and CDR2 from the germline V gene are MNHEY and SMNVEV (reference sequence). CDR3: CATQGGGYEQYF. CDR3 DNA sequence: TGTGCAACCCAAGGCGGGGGTTACGAGCAGTACTTC.

The genes are TRBV27 and TRBJ2-2, with 8 bases that match TRBD1. Trimming removed 6 bases from V and 1 base from J; junction bases left unmatched: 10. This CDR3 spans 17 amino acids. CDR1 MNHEY and CDR2 SMNVEV come from the germline V gene (reference sequence). The CDR3 DNA reads as TGTGCCAGCAGACCACCATGGACAGGGTTGAACACCGGGGAGCTGTTTTTT. Protein sequence: CASRPPWTGLNTGELFF.

This clone is a singleton in its sample. The chain couples TRBV18 to TRBJ2-7; D not resolved. Trimming took 1 base from V and 5 from J, leaving 15 bases between them. Germline V gene sequence: CDR1 KGHSH, CDR2 LQKENI. This CDR3 is built from 15 residues. The DNA for the CDR3 is TGTGCCAGCTCACCACGAGCTCAGATCTCTCACGAGCAGTACTTC. Its translation is CASSPRAQISHEQYF.

This clone was observed a single time. In DNA, the CDR3 is TGTGCCAGCAGCTTAGCTTCTAGCGGGGGGGCCGGCAATGAGCAGTTCTTC. Translated, it gives CASSLASSGGAGNEQFF. This chain joins TRBV7-6 and TRBJ2-1; TRBD2 matches 12 bases. The junction had 6 bases not matched to a gene; V was cut back by 0 bases and J by 6 bases. The CDR3 totals 17 residues. Germline values: CDR1 SGHVS, CDR2 FNYEAQ.

Concerning this clone: At one of its ends the junction is not consistent with the germline gene, which may arise from a read error. J is TRBJ1-6 and V is TRBV30; 7 nucleotides match TRBD1. From germline, CDR1 is GTSNPN and CDR2 SVGIG (reference sequence). This CDR3 is built from 12 residues. CDR3 amino acids: CAWSVTRGQLNF. The DNA of the CDR3 is TGTGCCTGGAGTGTAACGCGGGGACAGCTAAACTTT.

The chain recombines TRBV5-5 with TRBJ1-5, with a tentative D call TRBD1 (5 bases). This CDR3 contains 15 residues. CDR1 SGHKS and CDR2 YYEKEE come from the germline V gene (reference sequence). V dropped 2 bases and J dropped 4 bases, with 13 bases sitting between them. The DNA of the CDR3 is TGTGCCAGCAGCTTCGGTGGTGGGGGTAATCAGCCCCAGCATTTT. It translates to CASSFGGGGNQPQHF. Using reference TRBV5-5 and TRBJ1-5 for the parts outside the CDR3, the full variable domain is DAGVTQSPTHLIKTRGQQVTLRCSPISGHKSVSWYQQVLGQGPQFIFQYYEKEERGRGNFPDRFSARQFPNYSSELNVNALLLGDSALYLCASSFGGGGNQPQHFGDGTRLSIL.

Only one count was recorded for this clone. The V call is TRBV15, the J call TRBJ2-5; perhaps TRBD2 as D (5 bases). The CDR3 is 13 amino acids. Per germline, CDR1 LNHNV and CDR2 YYDKDF (reference sequence). V was pared by 6 bases and J by 3 bases, with 11 bases between. In DNA form, the CDR3 reads TGTGCCACCAGTCCCGAGAGGGAAGAGACCCAGTACTTC. Amino acids: CATSPEREETQYF.

The J gene is TRBJ2-1, the V gene TRBV18; D possibly corresponds to TRBD2 (5 bases). The length of the CDR3 is 17 residues. V dropped 3 bases and J dropped 4 bases, with 19 bases sitting between them. Germline V gene lookup returns CDR1 KGHSH and CDR2 LQKENI. The CDR3 DNA sequence: TGTGCCAGCTCACCGCCCGAGAGGGCTGATTTATACAATGAGCAGTTCTTC. Amino acids: CASSPPERADLYNEQFF.

The chain has TRBV13 and TRBJ1-1; the D is unclear. V was shortened by 2 bases and J by 0 bases, with 7 bases between the two germline ends. Germline values: CDR1 PRHDT, CDR2 FYEKMQ (reference sequence). The CDR3 sequence is 14 residues long. The CDR3 loop is CASSLSGLNTEAFF. The CDR3 nucleotides are TGTGCCAGCAGCTTATCGGGCTTGAACACTGAAGCTTTCTTT.

This rearrangement joins TRBV27 to TRBJ2-2, with D possibly TRBD2 on 6 matching bases. V was shortened by 6 bases and J by 6 bases, with 8 bases between the two germline ends. Germline values: CDR1 MNHEY, CDR2 SMNVEV (reference sequence). The CDR3 has 12 residues. CDR3 residues: CASRRGAGELFF. The CDR3 DNA follows: TGTGCCAGCAGGCGGGGTGCCGGGGAGCTGTTTTTT.